This TCR beta chain was captured by sequencing in a study of T cells in Graves' hyperthyroidism and ophthalmopathy. Study-level background: Peripheral blood collection took place at initial diagnosis, before any treatment. Overall study results and limits: Appearing also in blood were most of the thyroid clonotypes expanded above 0.001.

Patients with ophthalmopathy all had a Clinical Activity Score of at least 3, a NOSPECS grade of at least 4 and duration under 3 months. A 10 ml volume of fresh peripheral blood provided the PBMCs. The table lists this clonotype with a few counts. Its target is unknown. Amplified TCR beta CDR3 regions derived from RNA transcripts. The study used the HTBI primer set for a first-round RT-PCR of the TCR CDR3. Each CDR3 protein is one row after TCRdb ran MiXCR on the multiplex PCR reads. The sample contains about 300,000 distinct CDR3 sequences, roughly 18% of which appear only once. The V gene lost 0 bases and the J gene lost 0 bases, with 7 bases spanning the gap. CDR1 is SGDLS and CDR2 is YYNGEE in the germline V gene. This CDR3 comprises 14 residues.

The TCR was taken from a man aged 50 to 59 with Graves' ophthalmopathy. The chain recombines TRBV9 with TRBJ2-7; weak D call: TRBD2 (6 bases). Material for sequencing was blood. Here the CDR3 reads CASSVGTNSYEQYF. In nucleotides, the CDR3 is TGTGCCAGCAGCGTAGGGACTAACTCCTACGAGCAGTACTTC. Combining the CDR3 with reference TRBV9 and TRBJ2-7 gives the whole variable domain DSGVTQTPKHLITATGQRVTLRCSPRSGDLSVYWYQQSLDQGLQFLIQYYNGEERAKGNILERFSAQQFPDLHSELNLSSLELGDSALYFCASSVGTNSYEQYFGPGTRLTVT.